The 9 T cell receptor beta chains in this list originate from one sample, sequenced in a study of blood T cell repertoires in COVID-19. The method was immunoSEQ multiplex PCR; TCRdb's version includes in-frame clones alone and lacks a portion of them. The table lists roughly 200,000 clones, about 84% of them singletons. Sequencing was performed on peripheral blood. These receptor sequences come from a person aged 65 to 85 with COVID-19, enrolled during active disease.

This clone was seen a single time. V is TRBV4-3 and J is TRBJ2-2, with a weak D call TRBD1 (5 bases). The V gene's germline CDR1 is LGHNA and CDR2 YSLEER. The CDR3 contains 14 residues. Trimming shortened V by 2 bases and J by 6 bases, and 10 bases separated the two germline ends. The CDR3 loop is CASSQSRVAGELFF. CDR3 nucleotide sequence: TGCGCCAGCAGCCAATCCAGGGTGGCCGGGGAGCTGTTTTTT.

The chain couples TRBV29-1 to TRBJ1-5; D is uncertain. This CDR3 region has 11 residues. The V gene lost 2 bases and the J gene lost 11 bases, with 10 bases spanning the gap. Germline V gene sequence: CDR1 SQVTM, CDR2 ANQGSEA. This CDR3 is CSVETGNTQHF. Here the CDR3 DNA reads TGCAGCGTTGAAACGGGGAATACCCAGCATTTT.

CDR3 sequence reads: CASSLTSGRTNEQFF. CDR3 bases: TGTGCCAGCAGCCTAACTAGCGGGAGGACCAATGAGCAGTTCTTC. The chain couples TRBV5-4 to TRBJ2-1, with 12 bases matching TRBD2. With 4 bases clipped from V and 6 bases from J, the junction kept 5 bases outside the gene matches. This CDR3 is 15 amino acids long. Per germline, CDR1 SGHNT and CDR2 YYREEE (reference sequence).

This sequence joins TRBV6-5 and TRBJ1-5, with 7 bases aligning to TRBD1. V gave up 8 bases and J gave up 0 bases; unmatched junction bases: 4. The germline CDR1 and CDR2 sequences are MNHEY and SVGAGI. The length of the CDR3 is 14 residues. CDR3 amino acids: CASFTGDSNQPQHF. The CDR3 DNA reads as TGTGCCAGCTTCACAGGGGATAGCAATCAGCCCCAGCATTTT.

The chain carries TRBV7-3 and TRBJ2-1, with D perhaps TRBD2 (5 bases). Trimming removed 9 bases from V and 0 bases from J, with 12 bases in between. The germline V gene has CDR1 SGHTA and CDR2 FQGTGA. The CDR3 covers 14 residues. The CDR3 DNA follows: TGTGCCAGTATATCCGGGGTCTCCTACAATGAGCAGTTCTTC. Translation: CASISGVSYNEQFF.

CDR3 protein: CASREGQGDLGYTF. The DNA for the CDR3 is TGCGCCAGCAGGGAGGGACAGGGGGATCTTGGCTACACCTTC. This chain joins TRBV5-1 and TRBJ1-2, with 11 nucleotides matching TRBD1. The germline V gene encodes CDR1 SGHRS and CDR2 YFSETQ. The CDR3 consists of 14 residues. The trim removed 5 bases at V and 7 bases at J, leaving 7 bases unmatched.

V and J are TRBV6-5 and TRBJ1-2, with D perhaps TRBD1 (5 bases). CDR3 length: 12 amino acids. Germline V lookup: CDR1 MNHEY, CDR2 SVGAGI. Trimming cost V 9 bases and J 2 bases, with 10 bases left between them. This CDR3 reads CASRGINYGYTF. CDR3 in DNA: TGTGCCAGTAGGGGCATAAACTATGGCTACACCTTC.

The rearrangement links TRBV28 to TRBJ1-2; TRBD1 might be the D (5 bases). The CDR3 contains 17 residues. Trimming removed 6 bases from V and 2 bases from J, with 22 bases in between. Germline CDR1 MDHEN, CDR2 SYDVKM. CDR3 in DNA: TGTGCCAGCAGCCAAAACCGGGCAGGGTTTTCGAACTATGGCTACACCTTC. Translation: CASSQNRAGFSNYGYTF.

The CDR3 loop reads CASSLAGGKATDTQYF. DNA for the CDR3: TGTGCCAGCAGCTTAGCGGGGGGGAAGGCTACAGATACGCAGTATTTT. The rearrangement uses TRBV7-2 and TRBJ2-3, with 7 bases fitting TRBD2. V was clipped by 0 bases and J by 3 bases; unmatched bases: 6. Germline CDR1 reads SGHTA; CDR2 reads FQGNSA. The CDR3 is 16 amino acids.